Here is one T cell receptor (beta chain) with its context. Its specificity is unknown. Germline CDR1 and CDR2: SEHNR and FQNEAQ (reference sequence). Deletions cut 5 bases from V and 2 bases from J, with 9 bases between. The CDR3 has 14 amino acids. This entry is derived from a study of cytomegalovirus exposure and HLA in healthy donors. Overall study context: Researchers found that roughly 77% of around 400 genotyped donors fell within the Caucasian-associated ancestry cluster. Broader study findings: The Asian-associated ancestry cluster reportedly had fewer N-insertions than the roughly 670-donor mean in a later analysis. It was 164 TCR beta chains that were listed as cytomegalovirus-associated.

Vbeta (60) and Jbeta (13) primers were used in the PCR. As handled by the study authors: Roughly 10 million shared chains were among the about 80 million unique TCR beta chains that a later analysis counted. Only in-frame clones appear in the TCRdb table, and some are missing; sequencing was by immunoSEQ multiplex PCR. For V, J and clone size, that table is used; D and trimming come from the DNA. The data hold about 250,000 clones, with around 90% observed a single time. The gene calls are TRBV7-9 and TRBJ2-2, with a weak D call TRBD2 (6 bases). Material for sequencing was PBMCs. This sequence originates from a girl aged 2 to 9 in good health and CMV-seronegative. The CDR3 nucleotides read TGTGCCAGCAGCGGCGGGACTAACACCGGGGAGCTGTTTTTT. Protein: CASSGGTNTGELFF. Looking up the rest from reference TRBV7-9 and TRBJ2-2 gives the full variable domain: DTGVSQNPRHKITKRGQNVTFRCDPISEHNRLYWYRQTLGQGPEFLTYFQNEAQLEKSRLLSDRFSAERPKGSFSTLEIQRTEQGDSAMYLCASSGGTNTGELFFGEGSRLTVL.